The 15 T cell receptor beta chains listed next were all sequenced from one sample in a study of OX40 agonist ivuxolimab in advanced cancers. Assay: immunoSEQ multiplex PCR; the TCRdb copy retains only in-frame clones and omits some. Among about 100,000 clones listed, about 91% were seen once. The material was CD4+ or CD8+ T cells sorted from blood, obtained in a trial of the OX40 agonist ivuxolimab. The receptors derive from an adult with an advanced solid tumor such as melanoma, head and neck, liver or kidney cancer.

This chain joins TRBV19 and TRBJ1-5, with 7 bases that match TRBD1. Germline assignment: CDR1 LNHDA and CDR2 SQIVND (reference sequence). The CDR3 totals 15 residues. Unmatched junction bases numbered 3, after V lost 3 bases and J lost 1 base. Here the CDR3 reads CASSITGVSNQPQHF. The CDR3 DNA reads TGTGCCAGTAGTATTACAGGGGTAAGCAATCAGCCCCAGCATTTT.

The chain employs TRBV28 and TRBJ1-2; tentatively, D is TRBD1 (6 bases). This CDR3 is 15 amino acids long. Looked up from germline, CDR1 is MDHEN and CDR2 is SYDVKM. Between the trimmed V and J ends, which lost 4 bases and 0 bases, there was a span of 12 bases. The CDR3 protein is CASSSGQLANYGYTF. The CDR3 region has the DNA TGTGCCAGCAGTTCAGGACAGTTAGCTAACTATGGCTACACCTTC.

V is TRBV28 and J is TRBJ1-2, with D unclear. The CDR3 consists of 13 residues. Deletions cut 3 bases from V and 4 bases from J, with 9 bases between. CDR1 and CDR2 from the germline V gene are MDHEN and SYDVKM. CDR3 loop: CASSFSGGYGYTF. The CDR3 DNA sequence: TGTGCCAGCAGTTTCAGCGGCGGCTATGGCTACACCTTC.

J is TRBJ2-4 and V is TRBV9; D may be TRBD2 (5 bases). Germline values: CDR1 SGDLS, CDR2 YYNGEE. V dropped 4 bases and J dropped 5 bases, with 10 bases sitting between them. The CDR3 extends over 13 amino acids. CDR3 sequence: CASSPGVENIQYF. The CDR3 coding sequence is TGTGCCAGCAGCCCCGGGGTCGAAAACATTCAGTACTTC.

This clone was seen only a few times. The chain recombines TRBV6-1 with TRBJ1-5, with a tentative D call TRBD1 (5 bases). The germline V and J ends were trimmed by 5 bases and 0 bases, with 11 bases remaining between them. Per the germline V gene, CDR1 is MNHNS and CDR2 is SASEGT. This CDR3 comprises 15 residues. CDR3 nucleotides: TGTGCCAGCAGTTGGGACGGGTATAGCAATCAGCCCCAGCATTTT. Translation gives CASSWDGYSNQPQHF.

The chain couples TRBV5-1 to TRBJ2-1, with TRBD2 identical over 7 bases. Germline V gene data show CDR1 as SGHRS and CDR2 as YFSETQ. The CDR3 length is 15 residues. V was pared by 0 bases and J by 1 base, with 1 base of the junction left unmatched. CDR3: CASSLGGSSYNEQFF. The CDR3, as DNA: TGCGCCAGCAGCTTGGGCGGGAGTTCCTACAATGAGCAGTTCTTC.

The chain joins TRBV29-1 to TRBJ2-1; D is undetermined. The V gene lost 7 bases and the J gene lost 8 bases, with 12 bases spanning the gap. Per germline, CDR1 SQVTM and CDR2 ANQGSEA. CDR3 length equals 11 residues. DNA for the CDR3: TGCAGCGGTTACATTGTGTATGAGCAGTTCTTC. Protein: CSGYIVYEQFF.

V usage is TRBV7-2 and J usage is TRBJ2-7, with TRBD1 matching 7 bases. Germline V gene sequence: CDR1 SGHTA, CDR2 FQGNSA. V was clipped by 1 base and J by 0 bases; unmatched bases: 3. The CDR3 contains 15 residues. The CDR3 DNA sequence: TGTGCCAGCAGCTTAGACAGGGGACCCTCCTACGAGCAGTACTTC. Amino acids: CASSLDRGPSYEQYF.

This clone was observed a handful of times. The V and J genes are TRBV2 and TRBJ1-5; 8 positions agree with TRBD1. This CDR3 region has 16 residues. Germline trimming cut 7 bases from V and 11 bases from J; bases unmatched to any gene: 19. Germline V CDR1 and CDR2: SNHLY, FYNNEI. DNA for the CDR3: TGTGCCAGCACTCAGGGAGGGACAGGAGAAGGTCCGACCCAGCATTTT. It specifies CASTQGGTGEGPTQHF. Together with reference TRBV2 and TRBJ1-5, the CDR3 gives the full variable domain: EPEVTQTPSHQVTQMGQEVILRCVPISNHLYFYWYRQILGQKVEFLVSFYNNEISEKSEIFDDQFSVERPDGSNFTLKIRSTKLEDSAMYFCASTQGGTGEGPTQHFGDGTRLSIL.

This sequence joins TRBV27 and TRBJ2-1, with 8 bases identical to TRBD2. The trim removed 3 bases at V and 6 bases at J, leaving 4 bases unmatched. CDR3 size: 14 residues. Per the germline V gene, CDR1 is MNHEY and CDR2 is SMNVEV (reference sequence). The CDR3 sequence: CASSFLGTSNEQFF. DNA of the CDR3: TGTGCCAGCAGTTTTTTAGGGACTAGCAATGAGCAGTTCTTC.

V usage is TRBV10-1 and J usage is TRBJ2-3; weak D call: TRBD1 (6 bases). The V and J ends lost 1 base and 4 bases respectively, with 12 bases between them. CDR1 and CDR2 (germline): WNHNN, SYGVQD (reference sequence). CDR3 length: 15 residues. The CDR3 nucleotides read TGCGCCAGCAGTGAGTTTTCTCAGGGGTCAGATACGCAGTATTTT. It specifies CASSEFSQGSDTQYF.

With respect to this clone: This CDR3 is also generated by other DNA sequences in the sample. This rearrangement joins TRBV7-9 to TRBJ2-3; maybe TRBD2 (6 bases). With 3 bases removed from V and 0 bases from J, the gap between germline ends came to 7 bases. This CDR3 comprises 14 residues. CDR1 and CDR2 (germline): SEHNR, FQNEAQ (reference sequence). The CDR3 loop is CASSFGGSTDTQYF. In DNA form, the CDR3 reads TGTGCCAGCAGCTTTGGGGGGAGCACAGATACGCAGTATTTT.

The table lists this clone with a count of one. This sequence joins TRBV10-2 and TRBJ1-2; D remains unclear. Germline lookup yields CDR1 WSHSY and CDR2 SAAADI. The CDR3 contains 13 residues. V dropped 8 bases and J dropped 6 bases, with 16 bases sitting between them. This CDR3 reads CASAEGSVNGYTF. CDR3 coding DNA: TGCGCCAGCGCTGAAGGGAGCGTAAATGGCTACACCTTC.

This chain uses TRBV4-2 with TRBJ1-1; 9 bases match TRBD1. CDR1 and CDR2 from the germline V gene are LGHNA and YNFKEQ. CDR3 size: 16 residues. With 1 base clipped from V and 0 bases from J, the junction kept 3 bases outside the gene matches. For the CDR3, the DNA is TGTGCCAGCAGCCAAGCGGGACAGGGTTTGAACACTGAAGCTTTCTTT. Encoded protein: CASSQAGQGLNTEAFF.

This rearrangement joins TRBV29-1 to TRBJ2-6; no reliable D call. The CDR3 loop spans 12 amino acids. Germline values: CDR1 SQVTM, CDR2 ANQGSEA. Trimming took 7 bases from V and 4 from J, leaving 8 bases between them. The CDR3 here is CSAEGGANVLTF. The DNA for the CDR3 is TGCAGCGCCGAAGGCGGGGCCAACGTCCTGACTTTC.